These 16 T cell receptor beta chains were all obtained from the same sample, sequenced in a study of blood T cell repertoires in COVID-19. Data came from immunoSEQ multiplex PCR; TCRdb stores just in-frame clones and leaves some out. The repertoire consists of about 190,000 clones, with roughly four fifths occurring once and the leading ten covering under 15%. The sequenced material came from peripheral blood. These receptors came from a man aged 25-40 years with active or convalescent COVID-19.

V gene TRBV2 combines with J gene TRBJ1-6; D is possibly TRBD1 (5 bases). The V gene lost 10 bases and the J gene lost 0 bases, with 10 bases spanning the gap. The germline V gene has CDR1 SNHLY and CDR2 FYNNEI. This CDR3 spans 14 amino acids. DNA for the CDR3: TGTGCCACCCACGGGGGCTCCTATAATTCACCCCTCCACTTT. The encoded protein is CATHGGSYNSPLHF.

The chain has TRBV6-2 or TRBV6-3 and TRBJ1-1, with D unresolved. Trimming removed 5 bases at V and 4 bases at J, with 14 bases between. The germline gives CDR1 MNHEY, CDR2 SVGEGT. The CDR3 loop spans 14 amino acids. The CDR3 loop is CASSNYRRGTEAFF. In nucleotides, the CDR3 is TGTGCCAGCAGTAACTATAGACGCGGCACTGAAGCTTTCTTT.

This chain connects TRBV2 to TRBJ2-7; D unresolved. The CDR3 totals 12 residues. Germline CDR1 is SNHLY and CDR2 is FYNNEI. Trimming removed 4 bases from V and 6 bases from J, with 10 bases in between. CDR3 amino acids: CASSVRQIEQYV. The CDR3, as DNA: TGTGCCAGCAGTGTTCGACAAATCGAGCAGTACGTC.

This clone appeared a few times. The V gene is TRBV19, the J gene TRBJ2-3; 10 nucleotides line up with TRBD1. The germline gives CDR1 LNHDA, CDR2 SQIVND (reference sequence). The junction had 17 bases not matched to a gene; V was cut back by 5 bases and J by 6 bases. The CDR3 spans 18 residues. The CDR3 DNA follows: TGTGCCAGTAGTGCATACAGATCCGTGACAGGGGGCGCGGATACGCAGTATTTT. Its translation is CASSAYRSVTGGADTQYF. Full variable domain (remainder filled in from reference TRBV19 and TRBJ2-3): DGGITQSPKYLFRKEGQNVTLSCEQNLNHDAMYWYRQDPGQGLRLIYYSQIVNDFQKGDIAEGYSVSREKKESFPLTVTSAQKNPTAFYLCASSAYRSVTGGADTQYFGPGTRLTVL.

The V call is TRBV6-1, the J call TRBJ1-1, with 10 bases that match TRBD1. The germline CDR1 and CDR2 sequences are MNHNS and SASEGT. The junction had 11 bases not matched to a gene; V was cut back by 0 bases and J by 4 bases. CDR3 size: 18 residues. This chain's CDR3 is CASSEALGGQGLRTEAFF. The CDR3 DNA sequence: TGTGCCAGCAGTGAAGCTCTAGGGGGACAGGGGTTACGCACTGAAGCTTTCTTT.

The chain carries TRBV2 and TRBJ2-3; 8 bases are shared with TRBD1. The CDR3 is 15 amino acids. Germline CDR1 reads SNHLY; CDR2 reads FYNNEI. The V segment lost 7 bases and the J segment 2 bases; nucleotides outside the gene matches: 8. CDR3 sequence: CASTKQGVLTDTQYF. The CDR3 bases are TGTGCCAGCACAAAACAGGGGGTTCTCACAGATACGCAGTATTTT.

This clone was observed a single time. V is TRBV5-1 and J is TRBJ2-5; 7 positions match TRBD1. V gave up 4 bases and J gave up 2 bases; unmatched junction bases: 5. CDR3 length equals 14 residues. Germline V gene data show CDR1 as SGHRS and CDR2 as YFSETQ. Here the CDR3 reads CASSPGTAQETQYF. In DNA form, the CDR3 reads TGCGCCAGCAGCCCCGGGACAGCTCAAGAGACCCAGTACTTC.

V and J are TRBV24-1 and TRBJ2-7, with D hard to call. The V gene lost 4 bases and the J gene lost 5 bases, with 14 bases spanning the gap. The CDR3 sequence is 14 residues long. Looked up from germline, CDR1 is KGHDR and CDR2 is SFDVKD. The CDR3: CATSDRLAAHEQYF. The CDR3 DNA reads TGTGCCACCAGTGACAGACTGGCGGCCCACGAGCAGTACTTC.

Points on this clone: Compared with germline, one end of the junction differs, possibly owing to a read error. V usage is TRBV6-5 and J usage is TRBJ2-7; unclear D gene. Germline V gene lookup returns CDR1 MNHEY and CDR2 SVGAGI. The CDR3 is made up of 15 amino acids. The CDR3 region is CASSYSDGASYEQYF. CDR3 sequence (DNA): TGTGCCAGCAGCTACTCTGACGGAGCCTCCTACGAGCAGTACTTC.

This chain uses TRBV6-2 or TRBV6-3 with TRBJ2-1; TRBD2 agrees at 10 bases. Trimming cost V 2 bases and J 0 bases; bases outside gene matches: 7. CDR1 and CDR2 from the germline V gene are MNHEY and SVGEGT. The CDR3 extends over 18 amino acids. The CDR3 reads CASSYPLAGVRSYNEQFF. The CDR3 bases are TGTGCCAGCAGTTACCCCCTAGCGGGAGTACGCTCCTACAATGAGCAGTTCTTC.

V is TRBV10-3 and J is TRBJ1-1, with D possibly matching TRBD1 (6 bases). This CDR3 spans 13 amino acids. Germline CDR1 is ENHRY and CDR2 is SYGVKD. Trimming took 2 bases from V and 4 from J, leaving 8 bases between them. As DNA, the CDR3 is TGTGCCATCAGTGAGAGGGGGAGCACTGAAGCTTTCTTT. Translation gives CAISERGSTEAFF.

V gene TRBV7-3 combines with J gene TRBJ2-1; TRBD2 agrees at 8 bases. The junction had 10 bases not matched to a gene; V was cut back by 5 bases and J by 7 bases. CDR3 length: 15 amino acids. Germline V gene lookup returns CDR1 SGHTA and CDR2 FQGTGA. The CDR3 coding sequence is TGTGCCAGCAGCATAGCGGGGTGGGCGGGGAATGAGCAGTTCTTC. Protein product: CASSIAGWAGNEQFF.

The V gene is TRBV6-4, the J gene TRBJ2-3; D possibly corresponds to TRBD2 (6 bases). Per the germline V gene, CDR1 is MRHNA and CDR2 is SNTAGT. The CDR3 runs 14 residues. Trimming shortened V by 3 bases and J by 4 bases, and 11 bases separated the two germline ends. The CDR3 bases are TGTGCCAGCAGTGAGTCGGGGGAAGCAGATACGCAGTATTTT. As protein: CASSESGEADTQYF.

The chain has TRBV19 and TRBJ2-3; D not certain. Trimming removed 6 bases at V and 3 bases at J, with 13 bases between. This CDR3 is 14 amino acids long. Germline CDR1 LNHDA, CDR2 SQIVND (reference sequence). In nucleotides, the CDR3 is TGTGCCAGTAGGGGCCAGGTGGGTACAGATACGCAGTATTTT. The encoded protein is CASRGQVGTDTQYF.

This chain uses TRBV3-1 (or the pseudogene TRBV3-2) with TRBJ2-2; 11 bases agree with TRBD2. Per the germline V gene, CDR1 is LGHDT and CDR2 is YNNKEL (reference sequence). Trimming removed 3 bases from V and 1 base from J; junction bases left unmatched: 4. This CDR3 region has 17 residues. CDR3 in DNA: TGTGCCAGCAGCCACCGCGGACTAGCGGGGAACACCGGGGAGCTGTTTTTT. Protein product: CASSHRGLAGNTGELFF.

V gene TRBV14 combines with J gene TRBJ2-7; 9 nucleotides align to TRBD2. CDR3 length: 15 residues. J lost 3 bases, V lost 1 base, and 4 bases had no gene match. Germline CDR1 is SGHDN and CDR2 is FVKESK. The CDR3 loop reads CASSQGLAGFYEQYF. CDR3 bases: TGTGCCAGCAGCCAAGGGCTAGCGGGATTCTACGAGCAGTACTTC.